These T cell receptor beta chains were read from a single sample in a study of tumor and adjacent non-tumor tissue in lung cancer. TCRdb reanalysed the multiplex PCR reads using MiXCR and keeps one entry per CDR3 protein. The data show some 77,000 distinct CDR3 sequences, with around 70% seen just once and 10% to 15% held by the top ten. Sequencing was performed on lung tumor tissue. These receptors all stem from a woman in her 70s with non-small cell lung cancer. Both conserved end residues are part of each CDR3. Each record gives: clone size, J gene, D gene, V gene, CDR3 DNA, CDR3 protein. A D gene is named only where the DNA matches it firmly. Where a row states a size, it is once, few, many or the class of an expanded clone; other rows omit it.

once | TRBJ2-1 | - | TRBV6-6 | TGTGCCAGCAGTTATCCCACTCGTATCATAGGGGGACTCTCCTACAATGAGCAGTTCTTC | CASSYPTRIIGGLSYNEQFF
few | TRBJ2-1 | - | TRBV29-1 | TGCAGCGTAGAAGGGCGGGGCATAAATGAGCAGTTCTTC | CSVEGRGINEQFF
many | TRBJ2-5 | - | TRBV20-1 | TGCAGTGCTCGCCAGGGGAAGACCCAGTACTTC | CSARQGKTQYF
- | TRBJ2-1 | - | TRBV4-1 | TGCGCCAGCAGCCAAAGTCAGAGCTCCTACAATAAGCAATTCTTC | CASSQSQSSYNKQFF
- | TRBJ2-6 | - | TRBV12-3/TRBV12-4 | TGTGCCAGCAGAAATAGTGACCTATCTGGGGCCAACGTCCTGAGTTTC | CASRNSDLSGANVLSF
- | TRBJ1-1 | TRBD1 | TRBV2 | TGTGCCAGCATTAGGGACAGGAATATGAACACTGAAGCTTTCTTT | CASIRDRNMNTEAFF
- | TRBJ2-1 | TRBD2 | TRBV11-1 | TGTGCTAGCAGCTCCAGACTAGCTGACTACAATGAGCAGTCCTTC | CASSSRLADYNEQSF
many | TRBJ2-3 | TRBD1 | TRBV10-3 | TGTGCCATCAGCGGGGACAGGGGCACAGATACGCAGTATTTT | CAISGDRGTDTQYF
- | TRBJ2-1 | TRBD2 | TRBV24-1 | TGTGCCACCAGTGACCATAGCGGGAGGGCCAACAATGAGCAGTTCTTC | CATSDHSGRANNEQFF
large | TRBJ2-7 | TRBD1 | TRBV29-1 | TGCAGCGTCCGACGGAGCAGGGGGTCTTACGAGCAGTACTTC | CSVRRSRGSYEQYF
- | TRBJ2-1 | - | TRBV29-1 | TGCAGCGTTTTGGGAGGTGGTCGGGCGGGATCATTACCCCACGATGAGCAGTTCTTC | CSVLGGGRAGSLPHDEQFF
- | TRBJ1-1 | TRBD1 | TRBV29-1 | TGCGGCGTTGAAGTCAGGGGGGATACCTCTGAAGCTTTCTTT | CGVEVRGDTSEAFF
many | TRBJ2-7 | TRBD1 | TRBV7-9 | TGTGCCACTGACCGGGACAGGGACTACGAGCAGTACTTC | CATDRDRDYEQYF
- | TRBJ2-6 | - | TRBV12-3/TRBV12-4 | TGTGCCAGCACCCTCCGACTAACAGGCCCGGGATGGGCCAACGTCCTGACTTTC | CASTLRLTGPGWANVLTF
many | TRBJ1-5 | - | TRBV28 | TGTGCCAGCAGCCGGAGGGGGAATCAGCCCCAGCATTTT | CASSRRGNQPQHF
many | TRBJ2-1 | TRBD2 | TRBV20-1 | TGCAGTGCCGTTAGCGGGAGGGAATTCAATGAGCAGTTCTTC | CSAVSGREFNEQFF
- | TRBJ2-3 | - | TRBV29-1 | TGCAGCGTGGGAGACAGGACTGGCACAGATACGCAGTATTTT | CSVGDRTGTDTQYF
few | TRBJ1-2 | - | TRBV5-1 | TGCGCCAGCAGCTTGGTCGGAGGGGATCTTTTCGGCTACACCTTC | CASSLVGGDLFGYTF
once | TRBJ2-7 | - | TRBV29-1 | TGCAACGTTGCCAACTACCAGCAGTACTTC | CNVANYQQYF
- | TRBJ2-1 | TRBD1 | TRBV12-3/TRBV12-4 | TGTGCCAGCAGTCCCCCGGGACAGTGGGGTAATGAGCAGTTCTTC | CASSPPGQWGNEQFF
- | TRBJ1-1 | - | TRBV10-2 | TGTGCCAGCATTGAGTGGAGCACTCTGAACACTGAAGCCTTCTTT | CASIEWSTLNTEAFF
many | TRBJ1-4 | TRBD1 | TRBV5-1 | TGCGCCAGCAGCCATGGGGCCGGGACAGGAGCAGGTGAAAAACTGTTTTTT | CASSHGAGTGAGEKLFF
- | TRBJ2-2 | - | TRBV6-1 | TGTGCCAGCAGTCTACAGGCGAACACCGGGGGGCAGTTTTTT | CASSLQANTGGQFF
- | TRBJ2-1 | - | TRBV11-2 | TGTGCCTGCAGACTAGAGGGAGCCCAGACTGAGCAGTTCTTC | CACRLEGAQTEQFF
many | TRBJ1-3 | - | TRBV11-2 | TGTGCCAGCAGCTTAAACGGAGACTCTGGAAACACCATATATTTT | CASSLNGDSGNTIYF
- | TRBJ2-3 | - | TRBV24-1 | TGTGCTTCCAGTGATCCGACAGTGAATACGCAGTATTTT | CASSDPTVNTQYF
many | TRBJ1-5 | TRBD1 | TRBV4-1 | TGCGCCAGCAGCCAAGAGGAGACAGGGATTCAGCCCCAGCATTTT | CASSQEETGIQPQHF